This T cell receptor beta chain was documented in a study of Ad26.COV2.S vaccination and SARS-CoV-2 variants. Findings of the study overall: It was vaccine recipients, not placebo recipients, who had the higher spike-specific TCR breadth. Total T cell responses, in the TCR breadth and depth analyses, may have been underestimated. Breadth measured for non-spike TCRs was similar across vaccine and placebo recipients.

Germline CDR1 and CDR2: MNHEY and SVGAGI. V trimming: 8 bases; J trimming: 4 bases; junction bases outside the gene matches: 6. CDR3 length: 13 amino acids. The table came from immunoSEQ multiplex PCR; TCRdb's copy has only in-frame clones and leaves some out. The sample records some 420,000 clones, 88% being singletons. As to treatment: roughly 19 received Ad26.COV2.S at low or high dose, single or two shots; about 5 received placebo; per-sample allocation not given. After the first vaccine or placebo injection, samples were drawn on day 63. Immunization relied on an Ad26 vector, which expressed Wuhan-strain SARS-CoV-2 spike. As for this clone: Its antigen is unidentified.

The material was peripheral blood, obtained in a trial of Ad26.COV2.S vaccine versus placebo. V gene TRBV6-5 combines with J gene TRBJ1-2; 8 nucleotides match TRBD1. This clonotype was sampled from a person between 18 and 60 years old who received the Ad26.COV2.S COVID-19 vaccine or a placebo. CDR3 DNA: TGTGCCAGCGGGCTTGGGACAGGCTATGGCTACACCTTC. Translation gives CASGLGTGYGYTF.